One sample yielded the 16 T cell receptor beta chains listed below, sequenced in a study of technical replicates of blood from a handful of donors. Generated by immunoSEQ multiplex PCR, the TCRdb table keeps only in-frame clones and is missing some. The sample consists of 70,000 to 85,000 clones, roughly 92% of them appearing once. Source material: T cells isolated from PBMCs. All receptors come from a human donor in good health.

This chain uses TRBV4-1 with TRBJ2-7; D perhaps matches TRBD2 (6 bases). This CDR3 has 12 amino acids. Trimming left V 5 bases short and J 4 bases short, with 9 bases between. Germline V gives CDR1 MGHRA, CDR2 YSYEKL. Here the CDR3 DNA reads TGCGCCAGCAGCAGGGACTTATACGAGCAGTACTTC. It encodes CASSRDLYEQYF.

In DNA form, the CDR3 reads TGTGCCAGCAGCTCAGACAGCTGGAATCAGCCCCAGCATTTT. Encoded protein: CASSSDSWNQPQHF. The J gene is TRBJ1-5, the V gene TRBV7-2, with a weak D call TRBD1 (5 bases). V lost 4 bases, J lost 4 bases, and 11 bases lay in between. The germline V gene encodes CDR1 SGHTA and CDR2 FQGNSA. This CDR3 region has 14 residues.

V is TRBV28 and J is TRBJ1-5; 10 bases fit TRBD1. Per germline, CDR1 MDHEN and CDR2 SYDVKM. Trimming at V came to 6 bases and at J to 3 bases, leaving 8 bases not matched to a gene. The CDR3 has 16 amino acids. The CDR3 DNA sequence: TGTGCCAGCAGGATACCGGGACAGGGGACCAATCAGCCCCAGCATTTT. This encodes CASRIPGQGTNQPQHF.

This clone was counted only a few times. This chain joins TRBV6-1 and TRBJ1-1, with 7 positions matching TRBD1. This CDR3 region has 14 residues. Germline values: CDR1 MNHNS, CDR2 SASEGT. With V trimmed by 6 bases and J by 6 bases, 10 bases remained unmatched. For the CDR3, the DNA is TGTGCCAGCAGACTACAGGGGCTGGGCGCTGAAGCTTTCTTT. It codes for CASRLQGLGAEAFF.

The gene calls are TRBV7-9 and TRBJ1-3, with TRBD1 matching over 7 bases. Looked up from germline, CDR1 is SEHNR and CDR2 is FQNEAQ (reference sequence). The J segment lost 2 bases and the V segment lost 4 bases, leaving 2 bases of the junction unmatched. The CDR3 has 14 amino acids. This CDR3 is CASSYQGAGNTIYF. CDR3 nucleotides: TGTGCCAGCAGCTATCAGGGGGCTGGAAACACCATATATTTT.

The chain combines TRBV7-2 with TRBJ1-2; 11 positions match TRBD1. Germline CDR1 and CDR2: SGHTA and FQGNSA. The J segment lost 6 bases and the V segment lost 5 bases, leaving 11 bases of the junction unmatched. This CDR3 spans 16 amino acids. CDR3 in amino acids: CASSRRDRGRVDGYTF. The DNA of the CDR3 is TGTGCCAGCAGCCGTCGGGACAGGGGGAGGGTAGATGGCTACACCTTC.

J is TRBJ2-2 and V is TRBV4-3; TRBD1 is a possible D gene (5 bases). This CDR3 is 15 amino acids long. Germline CDR1 reads LGHNA; CDR2 reads YSLEER. V was cut by 1 base and J by 7 bases, with 13 bases left in between. The CDR3 loop reads CASSQVVKGRGELFF. In DNA, the CDR3 is TGCGCCAGCAGCCAAGTCGTCAAGGGGCGCGGGGAGCTGTTTTTT.

In its sample, this clone was seen once. The genes are TRBV14 and TRBJ2-5; D uncertain. This CDR3 is 14 amino acids long. Germline V gene data show CDR1 as SGHDN and CDR2 as FVKESK. Trimming left V 1 base short and J 2 bases short, with 8 bases between. The CDR3 protein is CASSQGDWQETQYF. Written as DNA, the CDR3 is TGTGCCAGCAGCCAAGGAGACTGGCAAGAGACCCAGTACTTC.

The V and J genes are TRBV7-3 and TRBJ2-3, with unresolved D. Germline V gene data show CDR1 as SGHTA and CDR2 as FQGTGA. V shed 3 bases and J shed 5 bases, with 3 bases lying between them. The CDR3 has 11 residues. The CDR3 coding sequence is TGTGCCAGCAGCTTCGGAGATACGCAGTATTTT. It yields the protein CASSFGDTQYF.

DNA for the CDR3: TGTGCCAGCAGCTTAGTGTTAACTTACGAGCAGTACTTC. It specifies CASSLVLTYEQYF. The J gene is TRBJ2-7, the V gene TRBV7-2; D not resolved. Germline assignment: CDR1 SGHTA and CDR2 FQGNSA. The CDR3 loop spans 13 amino acids. Trimming removed 1 base at V and 4 bases at J, with 8 bases between.

The chain employs TRBV7-3 and TRBJ2-5, with 10 bases matching TRBD1. CDR1 and CDR2 from the germline V gene are SGHTA and FQGTGA. The CDR3 totals 15 residues. Trimming removed 3 bases from V and 5 bases from J; junction bases left unmatched: 6. The DNA for the CDR3 is TGTGCCAGCAGCTTGATGACAGGGGGCACGGAGACCCAGTACTTC. As protein: CASSLMTGGTETQYF.

This rearrangement joins TRBV6-5 to TRBJ2-1; D uncertain. There are 11 residues in the CDR3. Trimming left V 10 bases short and J 6 bases short, with 10 bases between. Germline lookup yields CDR1 MNHEY and CDR2 SVGAGI. Here the CDR3 reads CATYYLNEQFF. In DNA form, the CDR3 reads TGTGCCACCTATTACCTCAATGAGCAGTTCTTC.

The rearrangement uses TRBV5-1 and TRBJ2-1, with D maybe TRBD1 (6 bases). V gave up 0 bases and J gave up 6 bases, with 16 bases separating them. The CDR3 extends over 16 amino acids. The germline V gene has CDR1 SGHRS and CDR2 YFSETQ. For the CDR3, the DNA is TGCGCCAGCAGCTTGGTTGGGCAGGGGTATGGCAATGAGCAGTTCTTC. This gives the protein CASSLVGQGYGNEQFF.

This chain uses TRBV28 with TRBJ2-7, with TRBD1 matching over 7 bases. CDR1 and CDR2 from the germline V gene are MDHEN and SYDVKM. The CDR3 runs 17 residues. Germline trimming cut 2 bases from V and 3 bases from J; bases unmatched to any gene: 13. The CDR3 nucleotides are TGTGCCAGCAGTTTACGACAGGGAGAAGAGTATCACTACGAGCAGTACTTC. Amino acids: CASSLRQGEEYHYEQYF.

The rearrangement uses TRBV19 and TRBJ2-1; TRBD1 is a possible D gene (6 bases). Germline V gives CDR1 LNHDA, CDR2 SQIVND (reference sequence). Between the trimmed V and J ends, which lost 7 bases and 8 bases, there was a span of 21 bases. This CDR3 region has 15 residues. The CDR3 spells CASTAPATGLDEQFF. The DNA for the CDR3 is TGTGCCAGTACTGCCCCCGCCACAGGGCTGGATGAGCAGTTCTTC.

The CDR3 DNA reads as TGTGCCAGCAGTGACAGGGCGTATAGCAATCAGCCCCAGCATTTT. Translating gives CASSDRAYSNQPQHF. The chain recombines TRBV2 with TRBJ1-5, with a tentative D call TRBD1 (5 bases). Trimming took off 3 bases at V and 0 bases at J, with 9 bases between the two ends. The CDR3 sequence is 15 residues long. Germline loops: CDR1 SNHLY, CDR2 FYNNEI.